These 2 T cell receptor beta chains came from one sample sequenced in a study of T cells after yellow fever vaccination (dated by TCRdb to the late 2010s). Library creation used 5' RACE. Instrument used: Illumina HiSeq 2500. TCRdb ran its own pipeline on the public reads, namely fastp trimming at Q25 and MiXCR clone calling, and kept in-frame beta chains. CDR3 protein duplicates are merged, each entry listing the most common genes and DNA. The sample table records 250,000 to 300,000 distinct CDR3 sequences; 10% to 15% of these occur just once. The ten largest clones take up 0.4% to 0.55% of the sample. This specimen's treatment or condition label, interpreted: live attenuated yellow fever vaccine strain. Material: CD4+ T cells sorted from PBMCs, obtained 45 days after the yellow fever booster vaccination. These receptor sequences come from a man aged 25 to 40 who received the YFV17D yellow fever vaccine.

This chain joins TRBV29-1 and TRBJ2-5; the match to TRBD1 covers 8 bases. Germline V gene sequence: CDR1 SQVTM, CDR2 ANQGSEA. The CDR3 contains 12 residues. The V and J ends lost 3 bases and 4 bases, in that order; junction bases with no gene match: 1. The DNA for the CDR3 is TGCAGCGTTGACAGGGGGCGAGAGACCCAGTACTTC. Encoded protein: CSVDRGRETQYF.

This chain connects TRBV7-2 to TRBJ2-1, with a tentative D call TRBD2 (6 bases). The CDR3 loop spans 15 amino acids. Germline CDR1 is SGHTA and CDR2 is FQGNSA. Trimming took off 0 bases at V and 6 bases at J, with 12 bases between the two ends. The CDR3: CASSLALTSSNEQFF. In nucleotides, the CDR3 is TGTGCCAGCAGCTTAGCGCTGACTAGTAGCAATGAGCAGTTCTTC.